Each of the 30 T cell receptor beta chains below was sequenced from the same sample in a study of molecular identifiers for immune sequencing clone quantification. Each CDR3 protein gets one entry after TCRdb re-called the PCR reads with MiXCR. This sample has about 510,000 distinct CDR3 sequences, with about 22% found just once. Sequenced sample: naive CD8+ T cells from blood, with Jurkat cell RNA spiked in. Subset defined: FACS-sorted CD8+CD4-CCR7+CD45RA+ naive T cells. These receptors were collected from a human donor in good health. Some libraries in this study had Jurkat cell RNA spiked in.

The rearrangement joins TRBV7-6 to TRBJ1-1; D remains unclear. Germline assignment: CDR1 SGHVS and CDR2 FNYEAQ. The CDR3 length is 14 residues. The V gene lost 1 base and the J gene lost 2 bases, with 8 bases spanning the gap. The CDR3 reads CASSLGRINTEAFF. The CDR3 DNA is TGTGCCAGCAGCTTAGGCAGGATAAACACTGAAGCTTTCTTT. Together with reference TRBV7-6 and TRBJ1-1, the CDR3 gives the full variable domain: GAGVSQSPRYKVTKRGQDVALRCDPISGHVSLYWYRQALGQGPEFLTYFNYEAQQDKSGLPNDRFSAERPEGSISTLTIQRTEQRDSAMYRCASSLGRINTEAFFGQGTRLTVV.

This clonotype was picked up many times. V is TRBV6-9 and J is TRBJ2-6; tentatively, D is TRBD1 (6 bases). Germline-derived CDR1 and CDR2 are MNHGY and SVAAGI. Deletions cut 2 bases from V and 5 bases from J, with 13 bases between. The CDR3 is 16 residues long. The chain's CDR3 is CASSYQTGRRANVLTF. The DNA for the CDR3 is TGTGCCAGCAGTTATCAGACAGGACGAAGGGCCAACGTCCTGACTTTC.

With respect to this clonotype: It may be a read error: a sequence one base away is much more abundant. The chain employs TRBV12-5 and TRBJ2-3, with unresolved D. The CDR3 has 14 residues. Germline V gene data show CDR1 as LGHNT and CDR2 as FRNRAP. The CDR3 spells CVSGLSPGTDTQYF. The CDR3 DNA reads TGTGTTAGTGGTTTGAGTCCCGGCACAGATACGCAGTATTTT.

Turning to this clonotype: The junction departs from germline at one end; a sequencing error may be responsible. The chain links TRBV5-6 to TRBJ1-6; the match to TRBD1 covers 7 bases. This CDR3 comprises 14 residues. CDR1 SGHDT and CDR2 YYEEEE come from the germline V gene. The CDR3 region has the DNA TGTGCCAGCAGTTGGGGGACAGCTAATTCACTCCTCCACTTT. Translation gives CASSWGTANSLLHF.

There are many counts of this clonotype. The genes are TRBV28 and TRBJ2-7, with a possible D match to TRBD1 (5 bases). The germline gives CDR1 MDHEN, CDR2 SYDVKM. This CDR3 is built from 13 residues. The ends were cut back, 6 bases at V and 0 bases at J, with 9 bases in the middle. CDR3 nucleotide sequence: TGTGCCAGCAGCTTAGACAGCTCCTACGAGCAGTACTTC. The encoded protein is CASSLDSSYEQYF.

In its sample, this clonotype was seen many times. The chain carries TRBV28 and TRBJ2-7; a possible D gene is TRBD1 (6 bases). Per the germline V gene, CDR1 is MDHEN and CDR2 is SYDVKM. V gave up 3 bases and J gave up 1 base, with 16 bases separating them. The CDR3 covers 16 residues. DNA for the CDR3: TGTGCCAGCAGTTTTTACGGTGGGGGCCAGTCCTACGAGCAGTACTTC. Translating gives CASSFYGGGQSYEQYF.

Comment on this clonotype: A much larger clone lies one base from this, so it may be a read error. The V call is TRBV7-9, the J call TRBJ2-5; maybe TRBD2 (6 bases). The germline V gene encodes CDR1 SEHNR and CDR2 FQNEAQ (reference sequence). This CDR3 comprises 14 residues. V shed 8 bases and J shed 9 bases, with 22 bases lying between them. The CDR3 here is CASGVDFSVAAQYF. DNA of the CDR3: TGTGCCAGCGGCGTAGACTTCTCGGTAGCGGCCCAGTACTTC.

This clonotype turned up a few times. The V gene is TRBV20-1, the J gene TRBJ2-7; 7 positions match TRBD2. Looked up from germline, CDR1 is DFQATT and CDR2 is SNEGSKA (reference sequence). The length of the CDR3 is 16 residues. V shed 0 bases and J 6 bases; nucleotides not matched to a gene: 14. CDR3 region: CSAREVDGGGWLEQYF. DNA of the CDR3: TGCAGTGCTAGAGAGGTAGACGGGGGAGGGTGGCTCGAGCAGTACTTC.

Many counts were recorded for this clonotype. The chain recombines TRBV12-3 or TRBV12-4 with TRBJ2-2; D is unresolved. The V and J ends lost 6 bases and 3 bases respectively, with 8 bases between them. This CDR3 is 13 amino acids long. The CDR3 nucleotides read TGTGCCAGCAGCCCCCCATACACCGGGGAGCTGTTTTTT. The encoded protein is CASSPPYTGELFF.

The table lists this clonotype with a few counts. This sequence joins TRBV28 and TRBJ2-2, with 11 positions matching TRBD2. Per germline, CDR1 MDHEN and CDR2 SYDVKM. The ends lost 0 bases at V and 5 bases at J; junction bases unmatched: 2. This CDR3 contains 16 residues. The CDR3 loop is CASSLWASGRTGELFF. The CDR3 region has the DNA TGTGCCAGCAGTTTATGGGCTAGCGGGAGGACCGGGGAGCTGTTTTTT.

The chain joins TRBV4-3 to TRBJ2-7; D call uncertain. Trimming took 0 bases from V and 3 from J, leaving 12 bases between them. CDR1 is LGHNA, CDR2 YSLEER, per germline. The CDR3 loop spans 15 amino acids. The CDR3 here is CASSQDMGRVYEQYF. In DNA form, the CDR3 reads TGCGCCAGCAGCCAAGATATGGGTAGGGTCTACGAGCAGTACTTC.

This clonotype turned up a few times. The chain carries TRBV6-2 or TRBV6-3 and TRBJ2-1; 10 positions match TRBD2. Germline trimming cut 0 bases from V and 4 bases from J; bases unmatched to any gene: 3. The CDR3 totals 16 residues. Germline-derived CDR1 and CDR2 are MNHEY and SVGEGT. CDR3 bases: TGTGCCAGCAGTTACTCACCTAGCGGGGGATACAATGAGCAGTTCTTC. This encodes CASSYSPSGGYNEQFF.

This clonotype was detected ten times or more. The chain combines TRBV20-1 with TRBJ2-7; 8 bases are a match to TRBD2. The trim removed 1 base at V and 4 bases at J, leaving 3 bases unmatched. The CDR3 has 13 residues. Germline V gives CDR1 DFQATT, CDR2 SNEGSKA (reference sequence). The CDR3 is CSARGTSGYEQYF. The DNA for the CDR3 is TGCAGTGCTAGAGGCACTAGCGGATACGAGCAGTACTTC.

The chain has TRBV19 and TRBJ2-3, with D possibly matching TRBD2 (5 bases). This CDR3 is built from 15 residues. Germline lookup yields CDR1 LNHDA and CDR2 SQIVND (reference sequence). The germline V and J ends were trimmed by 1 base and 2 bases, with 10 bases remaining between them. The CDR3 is CASSIGPGITDTQYF. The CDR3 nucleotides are TGTGCCAGTAGTATAGGACCGGGGATCACAGATACGCAGTATTTT. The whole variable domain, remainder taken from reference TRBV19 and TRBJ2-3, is DGGITQSPKYLFRKEGQNVTLSCEQNLNHDAMYWYRQDPGQGLRLIYYSQIVNDFQKGDIAEGYSVSREKKESFPLTVTSAQKNPTAFYLCASSIGPGITDTQYFGPGTRLTVL.

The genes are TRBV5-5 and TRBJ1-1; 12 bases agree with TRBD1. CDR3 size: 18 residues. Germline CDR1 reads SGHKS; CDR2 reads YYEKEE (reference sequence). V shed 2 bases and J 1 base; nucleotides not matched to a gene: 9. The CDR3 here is CASSFGTGGSFKNTEAFF. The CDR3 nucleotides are TGTGCCAGCAGCTTTGGGACAGGGGGCTCTTTTAAGAACACTGAAGCTTTCTTT.

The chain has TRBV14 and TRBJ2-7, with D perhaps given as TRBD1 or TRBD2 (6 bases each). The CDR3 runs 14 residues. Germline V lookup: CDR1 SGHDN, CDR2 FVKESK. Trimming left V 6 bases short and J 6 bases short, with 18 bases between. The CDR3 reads CASSVKRGRVEQYF. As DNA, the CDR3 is TGTGCCAGCAGTGTTAAACGGGGGCGGGTCGAGCAGTACTTC.

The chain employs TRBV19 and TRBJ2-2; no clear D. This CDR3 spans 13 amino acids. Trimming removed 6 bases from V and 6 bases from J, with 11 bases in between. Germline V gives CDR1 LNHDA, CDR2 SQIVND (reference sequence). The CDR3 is CASSPELAGELFF. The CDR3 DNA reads TGTGCCAGTAGCCCTGAGTTAGCCGGGGAGCTGTTTTTT.

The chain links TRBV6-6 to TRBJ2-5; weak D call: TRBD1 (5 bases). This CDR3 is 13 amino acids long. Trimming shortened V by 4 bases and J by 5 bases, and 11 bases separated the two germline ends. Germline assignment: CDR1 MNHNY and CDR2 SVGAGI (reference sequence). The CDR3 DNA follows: TGTGCCAGCAGTTCAGTGGGGCTGGAGACCCAGTACTTC. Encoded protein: CASSSVGLETQYF.

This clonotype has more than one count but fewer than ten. CDR3 amino acids: CASILGDFSQETQYF. CDR3 DNA sequence: TGTGCCAGCATCCTAGGTGATTTCAGCCAAGAGACCCAGTACTTC. The V and J genes are TRBV12-3 or TRBV12-4 and TRBJ2-5; D gene ambiguous. The length of the CDR3 is 15 residues. V lost 7 bases and J 1 base, leaving 16 bases between the germline ends.

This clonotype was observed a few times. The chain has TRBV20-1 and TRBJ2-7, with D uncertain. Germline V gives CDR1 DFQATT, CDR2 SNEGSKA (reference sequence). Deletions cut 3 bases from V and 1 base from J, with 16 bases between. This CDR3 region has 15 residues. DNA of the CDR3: TGCAGTGCTAGGGGCGCGACGGGCTCTTCCTACGAGCAGTACTTC. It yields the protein CSARGATGSSYEQYF.

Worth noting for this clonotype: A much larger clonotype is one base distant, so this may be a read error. The CDR3 reads CASSPNPGANTGELFF. The CDR3 DNA reads as TGTGCCAGCAGCCCTAACCCTGGGGCGAACACCGGGGAGCTGTTTTTT. V is TRBV7-9 and J is TRBJ2-2; D is unclear. V lost 5 bases and J 0 bases, leaving 13 bases between the germline ends. This CDR3 spans 16 amino acids. Per germline, CDR1 SEHNR and CDR2 FQNEAQ (reference sequence).

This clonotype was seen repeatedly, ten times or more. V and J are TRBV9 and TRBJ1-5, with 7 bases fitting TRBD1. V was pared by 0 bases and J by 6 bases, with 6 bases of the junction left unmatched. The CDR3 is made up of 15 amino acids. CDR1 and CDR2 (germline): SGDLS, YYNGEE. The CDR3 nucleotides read TGTGCCAGCAGCGTAGAGGGACAGCCAGGTCAGCCCCAGCATTTT. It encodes CASSVEGQPGQPQHF.

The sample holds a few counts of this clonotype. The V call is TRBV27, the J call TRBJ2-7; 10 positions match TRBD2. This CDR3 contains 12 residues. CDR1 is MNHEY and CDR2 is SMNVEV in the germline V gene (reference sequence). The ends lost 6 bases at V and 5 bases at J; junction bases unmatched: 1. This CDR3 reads CASRGLADEQYF. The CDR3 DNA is TGTGCCAGCAGAGGACTAGCGGACGAGCAGTACTTC.

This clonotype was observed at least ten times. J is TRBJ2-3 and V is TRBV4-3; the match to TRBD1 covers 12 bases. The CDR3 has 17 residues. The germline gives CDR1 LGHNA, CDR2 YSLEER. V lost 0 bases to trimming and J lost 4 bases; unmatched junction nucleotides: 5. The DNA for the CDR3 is TGCGCCAGCAGCCAAGACCCCGGGACAGGGGGCGCAGATACGCAGTATTTT. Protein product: CASSQDPGTGGADTQYF.

The DNA of the CDR3 is TGTGCCAGCAGTTGGCAGGGGGATAATCAGCCCCAGCATTTT. The encoded protein is CASSWQGDNQPQHF. The V gene is TRBV27, the J gene TRBJ1-5; 7 bases line up with TRBD1. Germline V gene data show CDR1 as MNHEY and CDR2 as SMNVEV (reference sequence). The J segment lost 4 bases and the V segment lost 4 bases, leaving 4 bases of the junction unmatched. The CDR3 loop spans 14 amino acids.

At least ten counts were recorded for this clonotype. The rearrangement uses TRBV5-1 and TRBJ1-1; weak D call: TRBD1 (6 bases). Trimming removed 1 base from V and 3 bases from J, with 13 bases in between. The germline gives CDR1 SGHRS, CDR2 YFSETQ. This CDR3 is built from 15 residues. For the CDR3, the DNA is TGCGCCAGCAGCTTGCACAGGGCGGTCGACACTGAAGCTTTCTTT. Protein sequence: CASSLHRAVDTEAFF.

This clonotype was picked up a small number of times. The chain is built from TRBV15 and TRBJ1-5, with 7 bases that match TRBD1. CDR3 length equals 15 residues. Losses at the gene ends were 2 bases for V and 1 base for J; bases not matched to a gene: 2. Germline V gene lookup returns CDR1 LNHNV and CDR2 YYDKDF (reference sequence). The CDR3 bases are TGTGCCACCAGCAGATCGGGACAGAGCAATCAGCCCCAGCATTTT. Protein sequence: CATSRSGQSNQPQHF.

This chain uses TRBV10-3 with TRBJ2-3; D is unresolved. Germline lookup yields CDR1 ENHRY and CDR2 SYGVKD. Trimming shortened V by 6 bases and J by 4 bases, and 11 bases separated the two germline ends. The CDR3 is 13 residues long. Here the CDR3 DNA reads TGTGCCATCAGCGCCCGCGGCTCAGATACGCAGTATTTT. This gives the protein CAISARGSDTQYF.

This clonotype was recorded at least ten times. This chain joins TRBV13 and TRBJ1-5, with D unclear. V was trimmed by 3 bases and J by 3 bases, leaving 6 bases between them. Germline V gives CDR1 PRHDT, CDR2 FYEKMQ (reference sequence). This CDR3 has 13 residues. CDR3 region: CASSLNLNQPQHF. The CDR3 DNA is TGTGCCAGCAGCTTGAACCTCAATCAGCCCCAGCATTTT.

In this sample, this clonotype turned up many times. The CDR3 bases are TGCGCCAGCAGCCAACTCTCTGGGGCCAACGTCCTGACTTTC. Its protein is CASSQLSGANVLTF. The genes are TRBV4-3 and TRBJ2-6; D uncertain. CDR1 LGHNA and CDR2 YSLEER come from the germline V gene. The CDR3 contains 14 residues. V was pared by 2 bases and J by 0 bases, with 2 bases between.